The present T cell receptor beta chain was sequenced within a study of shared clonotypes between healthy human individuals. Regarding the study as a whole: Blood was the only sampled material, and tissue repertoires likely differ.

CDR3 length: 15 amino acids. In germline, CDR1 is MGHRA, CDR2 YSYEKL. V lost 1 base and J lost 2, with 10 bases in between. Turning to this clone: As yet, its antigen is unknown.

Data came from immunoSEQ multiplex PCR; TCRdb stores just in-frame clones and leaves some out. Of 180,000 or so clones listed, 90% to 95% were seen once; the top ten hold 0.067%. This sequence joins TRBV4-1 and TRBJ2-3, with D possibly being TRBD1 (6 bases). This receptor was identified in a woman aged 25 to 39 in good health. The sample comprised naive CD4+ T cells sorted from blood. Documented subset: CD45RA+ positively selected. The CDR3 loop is CASSQAGVPTDTQYF. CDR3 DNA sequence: TGCGCCAGCAGCCAAGCAGGGGTCCCCACAGATACGCAGTATTTT.